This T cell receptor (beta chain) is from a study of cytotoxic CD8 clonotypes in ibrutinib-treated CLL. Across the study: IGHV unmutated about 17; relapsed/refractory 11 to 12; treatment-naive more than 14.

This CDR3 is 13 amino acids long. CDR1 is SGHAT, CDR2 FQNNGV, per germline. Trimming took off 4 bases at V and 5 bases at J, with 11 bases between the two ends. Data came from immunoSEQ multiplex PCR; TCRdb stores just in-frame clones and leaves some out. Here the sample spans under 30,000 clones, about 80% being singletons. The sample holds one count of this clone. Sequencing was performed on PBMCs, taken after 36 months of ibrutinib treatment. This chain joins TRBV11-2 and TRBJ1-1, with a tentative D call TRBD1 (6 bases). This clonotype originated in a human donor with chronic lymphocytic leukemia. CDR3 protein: CASSSEQGTEAFF. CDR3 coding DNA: TGTGCCAGCAGCTCCGAACAGGGAACTGAAGCTTTCTTT.